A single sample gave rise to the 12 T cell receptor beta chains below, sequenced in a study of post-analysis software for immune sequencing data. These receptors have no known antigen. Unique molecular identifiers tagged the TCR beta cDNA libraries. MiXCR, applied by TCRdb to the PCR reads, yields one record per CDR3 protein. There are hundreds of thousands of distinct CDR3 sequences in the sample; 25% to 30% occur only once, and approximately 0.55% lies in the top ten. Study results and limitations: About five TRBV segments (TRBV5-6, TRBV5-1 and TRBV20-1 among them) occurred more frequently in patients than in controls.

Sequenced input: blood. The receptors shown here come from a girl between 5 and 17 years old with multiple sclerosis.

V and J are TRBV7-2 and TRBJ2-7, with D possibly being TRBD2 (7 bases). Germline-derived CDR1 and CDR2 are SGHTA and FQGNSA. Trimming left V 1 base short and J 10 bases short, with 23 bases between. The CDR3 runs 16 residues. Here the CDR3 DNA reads TGTGCCAGCAGCTTAGATTCGGTCAGGGGAGGGGAGGCCCAGTACTTC. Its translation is CASSLDSVRGGEAQYF.

Written as DNA, the CDR3 is TGCAGTGCCGGACCGGACGGGAGGGATACGCAGTATTTT. Amino acid sequence: CSAGPDGRDTQYF. V gene TRBV20-1 combines with J gene TRBJ2-3, with 7 nucleotides matching TRBD2. CDR1 and CDR2 from the germline V gene are DFQATT and SNEGSKA (reference sequence). With 6 bases clipped from V and 6 bases from J, the junction kept 9 bases outside the gene matches. This CDR3 has 13 residues.

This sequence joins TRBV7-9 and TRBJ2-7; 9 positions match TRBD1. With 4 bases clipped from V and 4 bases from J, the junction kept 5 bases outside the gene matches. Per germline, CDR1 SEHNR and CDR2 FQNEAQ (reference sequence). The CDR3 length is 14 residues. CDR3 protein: CASSSRDRAYEQYF. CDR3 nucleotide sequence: TGTGCCAGCAGCTCCCGGGACAGGGCTTACGAGCAGTACTTC.

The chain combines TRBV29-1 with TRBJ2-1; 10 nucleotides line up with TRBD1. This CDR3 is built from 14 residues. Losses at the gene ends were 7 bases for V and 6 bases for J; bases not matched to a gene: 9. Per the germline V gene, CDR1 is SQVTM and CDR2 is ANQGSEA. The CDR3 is CSGGRQGAGNEQFF. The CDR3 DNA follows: TGCAGCGGGGGTCGACAGGGGGCGGGCAATGAGCAGTTCTTC.

The DNA of the CDR3 is TGTGCCAGCAGCCCTAGTGGGCGTCGGGAGACCCAGTACTTC. This gives the protein CASSPSGRRETQYF. The chain is built from TRBV7-2 and TRBJ2-5, with unresolved D. The CDR3 is 14 residues long. The V gene's germline CDR1 is SGHTA and CDR2 FQGNSA. V lost 5 bases, J lost 5 bases, and 15 bases lay in between.

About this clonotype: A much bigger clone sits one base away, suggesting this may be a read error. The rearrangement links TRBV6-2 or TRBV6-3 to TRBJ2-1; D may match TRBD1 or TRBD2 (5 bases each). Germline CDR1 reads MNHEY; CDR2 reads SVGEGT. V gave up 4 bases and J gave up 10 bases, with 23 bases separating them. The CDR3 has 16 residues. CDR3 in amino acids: CASSSIPGRGSYEQFF. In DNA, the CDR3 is TGTGCCAGCAGTTCAATACCGGGACGGGGCTCCTACGAGCAGTTCTTC.

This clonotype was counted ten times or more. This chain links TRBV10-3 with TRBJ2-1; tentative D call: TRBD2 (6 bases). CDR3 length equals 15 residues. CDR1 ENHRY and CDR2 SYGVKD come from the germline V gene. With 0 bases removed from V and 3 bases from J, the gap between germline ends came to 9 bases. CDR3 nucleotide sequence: TGTGCCATCAGTGAGTCTAGCGGCCTCTACAATGAGCAGTTCTTC. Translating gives CAISESSGLYNEQFF.

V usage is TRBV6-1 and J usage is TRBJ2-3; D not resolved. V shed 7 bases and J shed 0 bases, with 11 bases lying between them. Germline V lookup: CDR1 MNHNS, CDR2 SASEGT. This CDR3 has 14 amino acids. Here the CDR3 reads CASTFLSSTDTQYF. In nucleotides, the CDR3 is TGTGCCAGCACATTCTTGAGTAGCACAGATACGCAGTATTTT.

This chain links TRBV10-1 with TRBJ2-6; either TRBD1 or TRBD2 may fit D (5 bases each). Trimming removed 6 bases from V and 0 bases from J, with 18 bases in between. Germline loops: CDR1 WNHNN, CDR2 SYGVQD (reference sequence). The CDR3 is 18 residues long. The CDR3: CASSPLSGPLSGANVLTF. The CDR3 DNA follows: TGCGCCAGCAGCCCCCTTTCGGGACCGCTCTCTGGGGCCAACGTCCTGACTTTC.

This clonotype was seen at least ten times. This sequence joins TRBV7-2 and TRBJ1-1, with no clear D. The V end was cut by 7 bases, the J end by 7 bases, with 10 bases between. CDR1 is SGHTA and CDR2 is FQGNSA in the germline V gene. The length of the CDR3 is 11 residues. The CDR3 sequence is CASIGSFEAFF. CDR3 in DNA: TGTGCCAGCATCGGGTCTTTTGAAGCTTTCTTT. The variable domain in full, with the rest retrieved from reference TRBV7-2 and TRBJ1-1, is GAGVSQSPSNKVTEKGKDVELRCDPISGHTALYWYRQSLGQGLEFLIYFQGNSAPDKSGLPSDRFSAERTGGSVSTLTIQRTQQEDSAVYLCASIGSFEAFFGQGTRLTVV.

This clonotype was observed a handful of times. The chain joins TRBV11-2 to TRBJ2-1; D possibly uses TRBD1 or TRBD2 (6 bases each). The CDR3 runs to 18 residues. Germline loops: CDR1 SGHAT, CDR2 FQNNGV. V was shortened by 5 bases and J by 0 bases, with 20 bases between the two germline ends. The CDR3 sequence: CASSPHRQGTDSYNEQFF. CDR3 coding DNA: TGTGCCAGCAGCCCCCATCGCCAGGGGACTGACTCCTACAATGAGCAGTTCTTC.

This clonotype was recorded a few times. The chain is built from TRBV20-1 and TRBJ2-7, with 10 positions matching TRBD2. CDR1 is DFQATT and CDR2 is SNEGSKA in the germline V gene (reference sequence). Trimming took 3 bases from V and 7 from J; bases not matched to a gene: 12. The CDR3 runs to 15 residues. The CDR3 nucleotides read TGCAGTGCTAGCGGGGGACTAGCGCCTTCGGAGGAGCAGTACTTC. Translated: CSASGGLAPSEEQYF.